Each of the 15 T cell receptor beta chains below was sequenced from the same sample in a study of PD-L1 blockade in urothelial cancer. Generated by immunoSEQ multiplex PCR, the TCRdb table keeps only in-frame clones and is missing some. Of 90,000 to 130,000 clones in the sample, about 91% were seen once. Documented time point: peripheral blood 6 weeks after treatment start. The starting material was PBMCs, obtained around atezolizumab (anti-PD-L1) treatment. The origin of the receptors is a man aged 55 to 70 with urothelial cancer.

The chain recombines TRBV10-1 with TRBJ2-7; possibly TRBD1 for D (6 bases). CDR3 length equals 14 residues. From germline, CDR1 is WNHNN and CDR2 SYGVQD (reference sequence). The V and J ends lost 2 bases and 0 bases respectively, with 8 bases between them. The CDR3 loop reads CASSEGQSSYEQYF. The CDR3 DNA reads as TGCGCCAGCAGTGAGGGACAGAGCTCCTACGAGCAGTACTTC.

The count of this clone is one. CDR3 loop: CASSPRGRDEQYF. DNA of the CDR3: TGTGCCAGCAGCCCGAGGGGGCGGGACGAGCAGTACTTC. The chain joins TRBV6-6 to TRBJ2-7, with 7 positions matching TRBD1. Germline trimming cut 6 bases from V and 5 bases from J; bases unmatched to any gene: 7. The CDR3 contains 13 residues. Germline CDR1 and CDR2: MNHNY and SVGAGI (reference sequence).

This clone was seen a single time. The chain employs TRBV18 and TRBJ1-2; no definite D call. V dropped 0 bases and J dropped 7 bases, with 12 bases sitting between them. Germline CDR1 and CDR2: KGHSH and LQKENI. CDR3 size: 14 residues. This CDR3 reads CASSPPLHEAGYTF. The CDR3 DNA is TGTGCCAGCTCACCACCGCTGCACGAGGCTGGCTACACCTTC.

The V and J genes are TRBV4-3 and TRBJ2-3; 7 bases line up with TRBD2. V dropped 3 bases and J dropped 0; count of bases not matched to a gene: 6. Germline lookup yields CDR1 LGHNA and CDR2 YSLEER. This CDR3 is 16 amino acids long. The CDR3 DNA follows: TGCGCCAGCAGCCAGGCTAGCGGAGCTAGCACAGATACGCAGTATTTT. Translating it yields CASSQASGASTDTQYF.

In its sample, this clone was seen once. The V call is TRBV29-1, the J call TRBJ2-7, with a weak D call TRBD1 (5 bases). The CDR3 is made up of 13 amino acids. V was pared by 4 bases and J by 0 bases, with 10 bases between. The germline gives CDR1 SQVTM, CDR2 ANQGSEA. The CDR3 reads CSVGGRSSYEQYF. The CDR3 region has the DNA TGCAGCGTTGGGGGCAGGAGCTCCTACGAGCAGTACTTC.

The chain combines TRBV30 with TRBJ2-3, with 10 positions matching TRBD1. The CDR3 spans 14 residues. V trimming: 3 bases; J trimming: 3 bases; junction bases outside the gene matches: 3. Looked up from germline, CDR1 is GTSNPN and CDR2 is SVGIG (reference sequence). The CDR3 protein is CAWRDRGTTDTQYF. CDR3 nucleotide sequence: TGTGCCTGGAGGGACAGGGGGACGACAGATACGCAGTATTTT.

This chain links TRBV7-2 with TRBJ2-1; 13 positions agree with TRBD2. The length of the CDR3 is 16 residues. The V segment lost 5 bases and the J segment 10 bases; nucleotides outside the gene matches: 11. Per germline, CDR1 SGHTA and CDR2 FQGNSA. DNA for the CDR3: TGTGCCAGCAGCCCTACTAGCGGGGGGGTCCTTGGGGAGCAGTTCTTC. Translation gives CASSPTSGGVLGEQFF. Full variable domain (remainder filled in from reference TRBV7-2 and TRBJ2-1): GAGVSQSPSNKVTEKGKDVELRCDPISGHTALYWYRQSLGQGLEFLIYFQGNSAPDKSGLPSDRFSAERTGGSVSTLTIQRTQQEDSAVYLCASSPTSGGVLGEQFFGPGTRLTVL.

The V gene is TRBV11-2, the J gene TRBJ2-7; D not certain. V was shortened by 5 bases and J by 0 bases, with 11 bases between the two germline ends. Per the germline V gene, CDR1 is SGHAT and CDR2 is FQNNGV. The CDR3 runs 14 residues. The CDR3 sequence is CASSPSMASYEQYF. Here the CDR3 DNA reads TGTGCCAGCAGCCCTTCAATGGCCTCCTACGAGCAGTACTTC.

For the CDR3, the DNA is TGTGCCAGCAGCTGGGGGGGCCTCCCCTACGAGCAGTACTTC. It translates to CASSWGGLPYEQYF. J is TRBJ2-7 and V is TRBV5-6, with D possibly matching TRBD2 (7 bases). The V gene lost 3 bases and the J gene lost 2 bases, with 12 bases spanning the gap. This CDR3 comprises 14 residues. Germline V gives CDR1 SGHDT, CDR2 YYEEEE.

The rearrangement links TRBV5-1 to TRBJ1-1; 8 bases agree with TRBD1. This CDR3 contains 15 residues. The V gene's germline CDR1 is SGHRS and CDR2 YFSETQ. V gave up 3 bases and J gave up 5 bases; unmatched junction bases: 9. Written as DNA, the CDR3 is TGCGCCAGCAGCTCCGCTGGACAGGGAAGGACTGAAGCTTTCTTT. It yields the protein CASSSAGQGRTEAFF.

This clone was found once. The chain employs TRBV9 and TRBJ2-7; the match to TRBD2 covers 8 bases. The CDR3 contains 16 residues. The germline CDR1 and CDR2 sequences are SGDLS and YYNGEE. The junction had 10 bases not matched to a gene; V was cut back by 0 bases and J by 5 bases. CDR3 DNA: TGTGCCAGCAGCGTAGCGCCCGGTGAGCGGGAGAACGAGCAGTACTTC. Its translation is CASSVAPGERENEQYF.

The DNA of the CDR3 is TGTGCCAGCAAGGTCCTCCGGGACAGTTACGAGCAGTACTTC. This gives the protein CASKVLRDSYEQYF. J is TRBJ2-7 and V is TRBV7-4; 7 bases match TRBD1. J lost 4 bases, V lost 7 bases, and 10 bases had no gene match. CDR3 length: 14 residues. Germline lookup yields CDR1 SGHVT and CDR2 SQSDAQ.

The sample holds one count of this clone. The V call is TRBV18, the J call TRBJ2-5; a possible D gene is TRBD1 (6 bases). The germline gives CDR1 KGHSH, CDR2 LQKENI. The V gene lost 3 bases and the J gene lost 3 bases, with 14 bases spanning the gap. The CDR3 length is 15 residues. The DNA of the CDR3 is TGTGCCAGCTCACCCCTCTCCGGGACAAAAGAGACCCAGTACTTC. Residues: CASSPLSGTKETQYF.

The CDR3 protein is CSVSPRGNEQFF. In DNA, the CDR3 is TGCAGCGTTAGTCCCCGGGGCAATGAGCAGTTCTTC. The chain couples TRBV29-1 to TRBJ2-1; D may be TRBD2 (5 bases). Trimming stripped 5 bases from V and 6 bases from J, with 11 bases between. The CDR3 has 12 residues. CDR1 and CDR2 (germline): SQVTM, ANQGSEA.

The V call is TRBV4-3, the J call TRBJ1-1, with 9 positions matching TRBD1. The CDR3 is made up of 14 amino acids. Germline V gives CDR1 LGHNA, CDR2 YSLEER. V dropped 0 bases and J dropped 10; count of bases not matched to a gene: 6. CDR3 sequence reads: CASSQDRQGVAAFF. CDR3 bases: TGCGCCAGCAGCCAAGACCGACAGGGGGTGGCAGCTTTCTTT.